A selection of T cell receptor beta chains follows, all from one sample in a study of blood T cell repertoires in COVID-19. Data came from immunoSEQ multiplex PCR; TCRdb stores just in-frame clones and leaves some out. The sample includes 90,000 to 150,000 clones, over 75% of them seen just once. Sequences were obtained from peripheral blood. Receptors were obtained from a man at least 80 years old with acute or convalescent COVID-19. Both conserved end residues are part of each CDR3. The D gene is left open where the match is weak. Expanded clones are given a class, and other clones once, few, many or no size at all.

d_gene,v_gene,j_gene,abundance,CDR3aa,CDR3nt
TRBD1,TRBV11-3,TRBJ2-2,few,CASSKTGTRTGELFF,TGTGCCAGCAGCAAGACAGGGACCCGTACCGGGGAGCTGTTTTTT
-,TRBV6-4,TRBJ1-6,-,CASREGRKDSPLHF,TGTGCCAGCAGGGAGGGAAGAAAAGATTCACCCCTCCACTTT
TRBD2,TRBV5-6,TRBJ2-1,-,CASSSRTSGVSYNEQFF,TGTGCCAGCAGCTCGAGGACTAGCGGGGTCTCCTACAATGAGCAGTTCTTC
-,TRBV19,TRBJ1-4,-,CASSQLDGFQEKLFF,TGTGCCAGTAGCCAGCTTGACGGGTTTCAAGAAAAACTGTTTTTT
-,TRBV4-3,TRBJ1-2,-,CASSPKVRDYGYTF,TGCGCCAGCAGCCCCAAGGTGAGGGACTATGGCTACACCTTC
-,TRBV15,TRBJ2-7,many,CATSRDSQGSYEQYF,TGTGCCACCAGCAGAGATAGCCAAGGTTCCTACGAGCAGTACTTC
-,TRBV21-1,TRBJ2-5,-,CASSKCRDRDQETQYF,TGTGCCAGCAGCAAATGTCGGGACAGGGATCAAGAGACCCAGTACTTC
TRBD1,TRBV6-2/TRBV6-3,TRBJ1-3,-,CASSYPTGGSGNTIYF,TGTGCCAGCAGTTACCCGACAGGGGGAAGTGGAAACACCATATATTTT
-,TRBV5-4,TRBJ1-2,-,CASSLADSYGYTF,TGTGCCAGCAGCTTGGCCGACAGCTATGGCTACACCTTC
-,TRBV5-1,TRBJ1-1,-,CASSLVGAEARSEAFF,TGCGCCAGCAGCTTGGTAGGGGCCGAGGCTAGGAGTGAAGCTTTCTTT
-,TRBV24-1,TRBJ2-3,-,CATSDTGTSTDTQYF,TGTGCCACCAGTGACACGGGAACTAGCACAGATACGCAGTATTTT
-,TRBV5-1,TRBJ1-3,-,CASSTDVVGSSGNTIYF,TGCGCCAGCAGCACTGACGTTGTGGGGAGCTCTGGAAACACCATATATTTT
-,TRBV6-6,TRBJ1-1,-,CASRSGQNTEAFF,TGTGCCAGCAGATCGGGACAGAACACTGAAGCTTTCTTT
-,TRBV5-6,TRBJ1-6,-,CASSHPGGGGSPLHF,TGTGCCAGCAGCCACCCCGGGGGGGGAGGTTCACCCCTCCACTTT
TRBD1,TRBV27,TRBJ1-6,once,CASSFAGGRPPLHF,TGTGCCAGCAGTTTCGCAGGGGGCAGACCACCCCTCCACTTT
TRBD1,TRBV6-2/TRBV6-3,TRBJ1-1,-,CASSYSSRTGGFLNTEAFF,TGTGCCAGCAGTTACTCATCGAGGACAGGGGGTTTCTTGAACACTGAAGCTTTCTTT
-,TRBV14,TRBJ1-1,-,CASSPQMNTEAFF,TGTGCCAGCAGCCCTCAGATGAACACTGAAGCTTTCTTT
TRBD2,TRBV5-4,TRBJ2-3,-,CASSFGTSGSSDTQYF,TGTGCCAGCAGTTTTGGGACTAGCGGGAGCTCAGATACGCAGTATTTT
-,TRBV15,TRBJ1-2,few,CATSRADSGVYTF,TGTGCCACCAGCAGAGCGGACAGTGGCGTCTACACCTTC
TRBD1,TRBV2,TRBJ2-2,-,CASGQGQNTGELFF,TGTGCCAGTGGACAGGGGCAAAACACCGGGGAGCTGTTTTTT
TRBD1,TRBV7-9,TRBJ1-5,few,CASSFNTGTANQPQHF,TGTGCCAGCAGCTTTAATACCGGGACAGCCAATCAGCCCCAGCATTTT
-,TRBV11-2,TRBJ1-1,-,CASSARVAAEAFF,TGTGCCAGCAGCGCCCGAGTGGCGGCTGAAGCTTTCTTT
-,TRBV18,TRBJ2-7,once,CASSLRSYEQYF,TGTGCCAGCTCACTCCGCTCCTACGAGCAGTACTTC
-,TRBV10-3,TRBJ1-1,-,CAIRAVPTTEAFF,TGTGCCATCAGGGCGGTCCCGACCACTGAAGCTTTCTTT
TRBD2,TRBV7-9,TRBJ2-7,few,CASSPPTAGTSREQYF,TGTGCCAGCAGCCCTCCTACTGCCGGGACTAGCAGAGAGCAGTACTTC
TRBD1,TRBV5-1,TRBJ2-7,-,CASSSGQGFAEQYF,TGCGCCAGCAGCTCAGGACAGGGTTTCGCCGAGCAGTACTTC
-,TRBV27,TRBJ1-2,-,CASGGRGEGYGYTF,TGTGCCAGCGGAGGGAGGGGAGAGGGCTATGGCTACACCTTC
TRBD1,TRBV6-4,TRBJ1-3,-,CASRESSGGSGNTIYF,TGTGCCAGCAGAGAGTCATCAGGGGGCTCTGGAAACACCATATATTTT
TRBD1,TRBV18,TRBJ2-1,-,CASSRPTGGVYNEQFF,TGTGCCAGCTCCCGCCCGACAGGGGGCGTCTACAATGAGCAGTTCTTC
-,TRBV7-9,TRBJ1-6,-,CASSFELNNSPLHF,TGTGCCAGCAGCTTTGAGCTAAATAATTCACCCCTCCACTTT
-,TRBV5-1,TRBJ1-1,-,CASSLEGGQRDTEAFF,TGCGCCAGCAGCTTGGAAGGCGGGCAAAGAGACACTGAAGCTTTCTTT
TRBD2,TRBV28,TRBJ2-7,-,CASSRWTSGTYEQYF,TGTGCCAGCAGTCGATGGACTAGCGGGACCTACGAGCAGTACTTC
-,TRBV5-1,TRBJ2-2,-,CASSTGQEGTGELFF,TGCGCCAGCAGCACCGGACAGGAGGGGACCGGGGAGCTGTTTTTT
-,TRBV20-1,TRBJ1-2,-,CSAYDYGYTF,TGCAGTGCTTATGACTATGGCTACACCTTC
TRBD2,TRBV3-1/TRBV3-2,TRBJ2-4,-,CASSQDGSGINIQYF,TGTGCCAGCAGCCAAGATGGTAGCGGGATAAACATTCAGTACTTC
TRBD1,TRBV3-1/TRBV3-2,TRBJ1-2,-,CASSRTGQGPNYGYTF,TGTGCCAGCAGCCGGACAGGACAGGGGCCTAACTATGGCTACACCTTC
TRBD1,TRBV5-6,TRBJ1-5,-,CASSHNRDRSSQPQHF,TGTGCCAGCAGCCATAACCGGGACAGATCATCACAGCCCCAGCATTTT
-,TRBV6-2/TRBV6-3,TRBJ2-2,-,CASSRGGELFF,TGTGCCAGCAGTCGGGGCGGGGAGCTGTTTTTT
-,TRBV19,TRBJ1-5,-,CASRAQGGQPQHF,TGTGCCAGTAGAGCACAGGGAGGGCAGCCCCAGCATTTT
-,TRBV18,TRBJ1-4,-,CASSPQAQTNEKLFF,TGTGCCAGCTCACCCCAAGCGCAAACTAATGAAAAACTGTTTTTT
TRBD1,TRBV28,TRBJ1-1,few,CASSFFGTVNTEAFF,TGTGCCAGCAGTTTTTTTGGGACAGTGAACACTGAAGCTTTCTTT
TRBD1,TRBV18,TRBJ1-5,-,CASSRQGSQPQHF,TGTGCCAGCTCGCGACAGGGAAGCCAGCCCCAGCATTTT
-,TRBV4-1,TRBJ1-5,-,CASSHALQSGQPQHF,TGCGCCAGCAGCCACGCACTGCAGTCGGGGCAGCCCCAGCATTTT
-,TRBV3-1/TRBV3-2,TRBJ2-7,-,CASSHDHGEQYF,TGTGCCAGCAGCCATGATCACGGCGAGCAGTACTTC
-,TRBV27,TRBJ1-2,-,CASSFDAGRGIGYTF,TGTGCCAGCAGTTTCGATGCAGGGCGGGGGATCGGCTACACCTTC
-,TRBV5-4,TRBJ1-6,-,CASSLIGTNNSPLHF,TGTGCCAGCAGCTTGATTGGGACTAATAATTCACCCCTCCACTTT
-,TRBV3-1/TRBV3-2,TRBJ2-7,-,CASSRQTSTYEQYF,TGTGCCAGCAGCCGGCAGACTAGTACCTACGAGCAGTACTTC
TRBD2,TRBV7-8,TRBJ2-5,many,CASRPLPGGHETQYF,TGTGCCAGCAGGCCCCTCCCGGGGGGGCACGAGACCCAGTACTTC